The present entry profiles one TCR beta chain with its context. Its cognate antigen is unknown. Other DNA variants within this sample encode the same CDR3. Naive CD8 cells comprised CD45RO-negative, CCR7-positively selected cells, excluding terminally differentiated effector memory CD45RA+ cells. The data belong to a study of shared clonotypes between healthy human individuals. Study observations and caveats: Some naive CD4 clonotypes, roughly 5%, turned up in common across several donors.

CDR1 is SGDLS and CDR2 is YYNGEE in the germline V gene. This CDR3 spans 14 amino acids. With 2 bases removed from V and 0 bases from J, the gap between germline ends came to 8 bases. Original handling: With immunoSEQ giving junction-only sequences and no quality scores, filtering differed. The assay was immunoSEQ multiplex PCR, and TCRdb's table has in-frame clones only and misses some. The V and J calls and clone size come from that table; D and trimming were worked out from the DNA. This table has hundreds of thousands of clones, roughly 98% appearing once. Specimen: naive CD8+ T cells sorted from blood. The TCR sequence derives from a man aged 25 to 45 in good health. The chain carries TRBV9 and TRBJ1-2, with D possibly matching TRBD1 (6 bases). The CDR3 region is CASSVGGPNYGYTF. Here the CDR3 DNA reads TGTGCCAGCAGCGTCGGGGGGCCTAACTATGGCTACACCTTC.